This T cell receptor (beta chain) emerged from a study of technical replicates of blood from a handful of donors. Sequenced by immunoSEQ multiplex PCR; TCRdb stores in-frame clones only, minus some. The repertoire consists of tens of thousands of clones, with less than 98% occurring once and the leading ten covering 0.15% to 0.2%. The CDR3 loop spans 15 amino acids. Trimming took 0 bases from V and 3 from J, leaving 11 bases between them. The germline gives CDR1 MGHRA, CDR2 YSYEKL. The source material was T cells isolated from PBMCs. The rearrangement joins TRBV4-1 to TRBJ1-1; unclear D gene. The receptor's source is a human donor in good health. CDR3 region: CASSQDAEVDTEAFF. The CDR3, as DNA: TGCGCCAGCAGCCAAGATGCAGAAGTGGACACTGAAGCTTTCTTT.